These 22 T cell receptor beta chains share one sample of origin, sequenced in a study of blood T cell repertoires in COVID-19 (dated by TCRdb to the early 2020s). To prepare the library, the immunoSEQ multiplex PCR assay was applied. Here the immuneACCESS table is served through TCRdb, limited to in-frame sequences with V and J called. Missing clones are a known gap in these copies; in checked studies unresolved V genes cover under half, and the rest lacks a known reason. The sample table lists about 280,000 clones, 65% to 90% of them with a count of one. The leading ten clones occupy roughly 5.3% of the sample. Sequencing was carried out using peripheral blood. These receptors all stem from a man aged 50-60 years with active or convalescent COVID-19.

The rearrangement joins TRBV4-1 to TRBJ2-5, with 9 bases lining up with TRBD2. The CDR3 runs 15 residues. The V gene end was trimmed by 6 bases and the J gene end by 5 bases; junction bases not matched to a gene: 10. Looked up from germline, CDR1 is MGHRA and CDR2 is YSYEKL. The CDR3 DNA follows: TGCGCCAGCAGGCGTAATGGTGCGGGAGGGGAGACCCAGTACTTC. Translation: CASRRNGAGGETQYF.

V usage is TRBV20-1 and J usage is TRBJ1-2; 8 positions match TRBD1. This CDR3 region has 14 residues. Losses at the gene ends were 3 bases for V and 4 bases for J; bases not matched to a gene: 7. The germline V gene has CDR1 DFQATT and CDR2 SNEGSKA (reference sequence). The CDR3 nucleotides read TGCAGTGCTAGTCCGACAGGGGCCAGCTATGGCTACACCTTC. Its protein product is CSASPTGASYGYTF.

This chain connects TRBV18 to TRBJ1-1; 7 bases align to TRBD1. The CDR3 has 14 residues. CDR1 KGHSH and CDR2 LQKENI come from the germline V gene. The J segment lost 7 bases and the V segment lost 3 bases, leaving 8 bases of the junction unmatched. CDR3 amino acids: CASSPDTTGFEAFF. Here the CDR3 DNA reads TGTGCCAGCTCACCGGACACGACAGGGTTTGAAGCTTTCTTT.

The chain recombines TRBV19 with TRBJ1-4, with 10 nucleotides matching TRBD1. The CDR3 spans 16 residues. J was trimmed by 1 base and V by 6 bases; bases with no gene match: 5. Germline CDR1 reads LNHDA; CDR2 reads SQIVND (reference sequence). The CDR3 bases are TGTGCCAGTAGGCCGGGACAGGGGTTAACTAATGAAAAACTGTTTTTT. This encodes CASRPGQGLTNEKLFF.

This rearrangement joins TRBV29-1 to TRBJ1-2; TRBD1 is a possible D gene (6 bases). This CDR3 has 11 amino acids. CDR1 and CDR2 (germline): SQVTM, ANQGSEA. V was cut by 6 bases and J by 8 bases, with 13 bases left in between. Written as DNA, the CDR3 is TGCAGCGTGCAGGGGTTGCGGGGCTACACCTTC. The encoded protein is CSVQGLRGYTF.

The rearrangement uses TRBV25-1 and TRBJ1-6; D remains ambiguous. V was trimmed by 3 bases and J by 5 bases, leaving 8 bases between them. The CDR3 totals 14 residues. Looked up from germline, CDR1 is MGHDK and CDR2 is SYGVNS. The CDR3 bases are TGTGCCAGCAGTGACCCTAGAAATAATTCACCCCTCCACTTT. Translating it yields CASSDPRNNSPLHF. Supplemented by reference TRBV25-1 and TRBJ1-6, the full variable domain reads EADIYQTPRYLVIGTGKKITLECSQTMGHDKMYWYQQDPGMELHLIHYSYGVNSTEKGDLSSESTVSRIRTEHFPLTLESARPSHTSQYLCASSDPRNNSPLHFGNGTRLTVT.

In DNA form, the CDR3 reads TGTGCCAGCAGCGTAAGCAGGGCAGCCTACGAGCAGTACTTC. Its translation is CASSVSRAAYEQYF. The chain has TRBV9 and TRBJ2-7; tentative D call: TRBD1 (5 bases). CDR1 and CDR2 from the germline V gene are SGDLS and YYNGEE. V lost 1 base and J 2 bases, leaving 10 bases between the germline ends. The CDR3 totals 14 residues.

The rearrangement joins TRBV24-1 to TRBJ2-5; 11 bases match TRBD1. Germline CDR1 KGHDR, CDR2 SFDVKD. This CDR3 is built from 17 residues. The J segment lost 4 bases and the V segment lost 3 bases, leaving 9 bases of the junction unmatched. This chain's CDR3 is CATSDPPGTGGSETQYF. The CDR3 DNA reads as TGTGCCACCAGTGATCCTCCCGGGACAGGGGGGTCAGAGACCCAGTACTTC.

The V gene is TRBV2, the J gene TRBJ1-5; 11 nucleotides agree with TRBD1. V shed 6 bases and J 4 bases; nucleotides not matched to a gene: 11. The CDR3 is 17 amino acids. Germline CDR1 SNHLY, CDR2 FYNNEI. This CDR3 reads CASRKDRGLLGNQPQHF. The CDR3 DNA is TGTGCCAGCAGAAAGGACAGGGGGCTACTAGGTAATCAGCCCCAGCATTTT. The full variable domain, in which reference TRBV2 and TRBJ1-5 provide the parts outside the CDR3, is EPEVTQTPSHQVTQMGQEVILRCVPISNHLYFYWYRQILGQKVEFLVSFYNNEISEKSEIFDDQFSVERPDGSNFTLKIRSTKLEDSAMYFCASRKDRGLLGNQPQHFGDGTRLSIL.

As DNA, the CDR3 is TGCGCCAGCAGCCACGTGGGCAGGGGGCAAGGCGAAAAACTGTTTTTT. Residues: CASSHVGRGQGEKLFF. The J gene is TRBJ1-4, the V gene TRBV4-1; 8 nucleotides agree with TRBD1. CDR1 is MGHRA and CDR2 is YSYEKL in the germline V gene. With 3 bases clipped from V and 8 bases from J, the junction kept 11 bases outside the gene matches. The CDR3 is 16 amino acids.

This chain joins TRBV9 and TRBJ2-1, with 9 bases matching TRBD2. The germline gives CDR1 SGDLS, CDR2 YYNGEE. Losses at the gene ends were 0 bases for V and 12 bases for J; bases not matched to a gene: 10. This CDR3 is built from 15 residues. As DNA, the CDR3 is TGTGCCAGCAGCGTAGGGAATAGCGGGAGTGATGGGCAGTTCTTC. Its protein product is CASSVGNSGSDGQFF. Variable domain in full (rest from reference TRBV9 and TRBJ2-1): DSGVTQTPKHLITATGQRVTLRCSPRSGDLSVYWYQQSLDQGLQFLIQYYNGEERAKGNILERFSAQQFPDLHSELNLSSLELGDSALYFCASSVGNSGSDGQFFGPGTRLTVL.

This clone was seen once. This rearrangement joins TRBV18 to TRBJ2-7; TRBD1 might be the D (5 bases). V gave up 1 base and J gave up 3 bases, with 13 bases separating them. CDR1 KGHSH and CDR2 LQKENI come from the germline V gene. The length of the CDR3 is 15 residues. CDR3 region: CASSPLRADLYEQYF. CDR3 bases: TGTGCCAGCTCACCACTCAGGGCTGATCTCTACGAGCAGTACTTC.

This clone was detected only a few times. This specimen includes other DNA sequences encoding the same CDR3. The CDR3 protein is CASSQEQGSPHYGYTF. The CDR3 region has the DNA TGTGCCAGCAGCCAAGAACAGGGCTCCCCACACTATGGCTACACCTTC. This chain uses TRBV4-2 with TRBJ1-2, with a tentative D call TRBD1 (6 bases). The V and J ends lost 0 bases and 3 bases respectively, with 14 bases between them. The CDR3 has 16 amino acids. Germline V lookup: CDR1 LGHNA, CDR2 YNFKEQ.

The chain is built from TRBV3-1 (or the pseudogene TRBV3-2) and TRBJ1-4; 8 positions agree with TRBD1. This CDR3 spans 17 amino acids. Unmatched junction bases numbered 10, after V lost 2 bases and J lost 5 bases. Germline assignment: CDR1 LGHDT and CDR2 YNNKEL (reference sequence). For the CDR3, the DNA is TGTGCCAGCAGCCAACCCTTCCGCGGGACAGGAAATGAAAAACTGTTTTTT. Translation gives CASSQPFRGTGNEKLFF.

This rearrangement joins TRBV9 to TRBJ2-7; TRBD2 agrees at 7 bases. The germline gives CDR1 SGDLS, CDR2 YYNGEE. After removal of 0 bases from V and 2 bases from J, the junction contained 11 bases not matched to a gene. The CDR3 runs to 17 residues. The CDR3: CASSVGPLASGTYEQYF. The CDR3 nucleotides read TGTGCCAGCAGCGTAGGCCCCCTTGCTAGCGGTACCTACGAGCAGTACTTC.

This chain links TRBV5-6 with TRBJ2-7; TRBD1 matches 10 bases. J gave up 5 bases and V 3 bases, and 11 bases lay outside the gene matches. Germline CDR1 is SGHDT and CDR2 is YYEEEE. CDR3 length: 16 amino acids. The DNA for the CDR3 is TGTGCCAGCAGCTGGGAACCGACAGGGGGCTTCCACGAGCAGTACTTC. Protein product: CASSWEPTGGFHEQYF.

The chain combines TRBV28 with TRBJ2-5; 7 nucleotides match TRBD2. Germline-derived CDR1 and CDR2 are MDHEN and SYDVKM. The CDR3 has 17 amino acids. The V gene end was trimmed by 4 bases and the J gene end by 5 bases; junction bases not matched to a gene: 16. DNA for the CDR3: TGTGCCAGCAGTTCCCCAGGGAGCGGGGCCTCCCTGGAGACCCAGTACTTC. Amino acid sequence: CASSSPGSGASLETQYF.

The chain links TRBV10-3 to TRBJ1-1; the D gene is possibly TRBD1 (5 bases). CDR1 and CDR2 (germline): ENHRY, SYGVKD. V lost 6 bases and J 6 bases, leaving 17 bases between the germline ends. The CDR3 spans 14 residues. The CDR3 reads CAISGAGLGPEAFF. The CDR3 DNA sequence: TGTGCCATCAGCGGAGCGGGGTTGGGGCCTGAAGCTTTCTTT.

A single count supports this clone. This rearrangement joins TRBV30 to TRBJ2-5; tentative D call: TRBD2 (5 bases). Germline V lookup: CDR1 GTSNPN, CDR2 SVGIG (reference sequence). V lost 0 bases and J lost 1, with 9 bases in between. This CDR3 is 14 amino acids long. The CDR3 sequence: CAWSVGSAQETQYF. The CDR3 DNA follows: TGTGCCTGGAGTGTGGGTAGCGCCCAAGAGACCCAGTACTTC.

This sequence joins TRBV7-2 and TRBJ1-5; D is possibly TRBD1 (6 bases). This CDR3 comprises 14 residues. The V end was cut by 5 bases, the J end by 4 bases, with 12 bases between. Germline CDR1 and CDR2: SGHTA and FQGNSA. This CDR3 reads CASSHRDGNQPQHF. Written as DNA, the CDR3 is TGTGCCAGCAGCCACAGGGATGGGAATCAGCCCCAGCATTTT.

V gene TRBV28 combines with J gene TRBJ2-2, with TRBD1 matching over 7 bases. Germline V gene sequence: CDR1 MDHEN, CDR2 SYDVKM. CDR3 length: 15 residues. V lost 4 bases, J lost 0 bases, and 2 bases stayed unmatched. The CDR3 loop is CASSSTGSNTGELFF. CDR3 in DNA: TGTGCCAGCAGTTCGACAGGGTCGAACACCGGGGAGCTGTTTTTT.

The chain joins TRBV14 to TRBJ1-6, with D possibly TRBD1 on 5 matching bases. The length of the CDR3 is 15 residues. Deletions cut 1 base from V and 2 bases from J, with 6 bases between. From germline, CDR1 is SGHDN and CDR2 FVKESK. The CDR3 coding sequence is TGTGCCAGCAGCCAAGGGGGCGCCTATAATTCACCCCTCCACTTT. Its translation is CASSQGGAYNSPLHF.